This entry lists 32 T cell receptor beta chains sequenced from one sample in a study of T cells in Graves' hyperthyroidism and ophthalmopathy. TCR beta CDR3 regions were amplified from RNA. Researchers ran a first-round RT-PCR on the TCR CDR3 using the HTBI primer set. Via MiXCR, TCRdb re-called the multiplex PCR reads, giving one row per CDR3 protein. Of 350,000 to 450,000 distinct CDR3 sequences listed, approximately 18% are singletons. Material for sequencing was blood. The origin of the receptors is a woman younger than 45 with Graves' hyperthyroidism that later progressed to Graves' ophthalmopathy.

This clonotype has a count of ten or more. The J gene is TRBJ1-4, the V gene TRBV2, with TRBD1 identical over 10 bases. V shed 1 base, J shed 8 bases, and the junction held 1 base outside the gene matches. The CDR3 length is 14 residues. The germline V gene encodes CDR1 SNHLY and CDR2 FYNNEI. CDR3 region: CASSEGTGGEKLFF. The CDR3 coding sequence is TGTGCCAGCAGTGAAGGGACAGGGGGGGAAAAACTGTTTTTT.

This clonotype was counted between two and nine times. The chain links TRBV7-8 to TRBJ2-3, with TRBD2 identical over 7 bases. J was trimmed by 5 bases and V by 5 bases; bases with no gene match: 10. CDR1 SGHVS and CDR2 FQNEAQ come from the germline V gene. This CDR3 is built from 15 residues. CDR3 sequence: CASSLGGRGLDTQYF. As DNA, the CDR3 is TGTGCCAGCAGCCTCGGGGGGAGAGGCCTAGATACGCAGTATTTT.

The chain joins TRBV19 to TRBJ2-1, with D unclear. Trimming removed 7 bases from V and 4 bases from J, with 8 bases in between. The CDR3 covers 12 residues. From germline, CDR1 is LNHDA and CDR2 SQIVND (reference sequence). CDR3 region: CASKGRYNEQFF. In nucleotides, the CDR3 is TGTGCCAGTAAGGGCAGATACAATGAGCAGTTCTTC.

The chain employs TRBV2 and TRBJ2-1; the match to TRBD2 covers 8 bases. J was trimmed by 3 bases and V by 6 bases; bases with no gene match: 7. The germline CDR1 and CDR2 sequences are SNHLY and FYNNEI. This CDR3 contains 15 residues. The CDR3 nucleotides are TGTGCCAGCAGCCGAAGCGGGAGTATCTACAATGAGCAGTTCTTC. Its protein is CASSRSGSIYNEQFF.

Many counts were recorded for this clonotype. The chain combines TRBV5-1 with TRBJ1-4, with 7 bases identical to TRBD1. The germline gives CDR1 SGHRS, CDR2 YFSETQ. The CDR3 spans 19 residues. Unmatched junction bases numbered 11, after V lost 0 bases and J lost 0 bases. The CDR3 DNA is TGCGCCAGCAGCTTGGGGCTTCTGACAGGGCGATCAACTAATGAAAAACTGTTTTTT. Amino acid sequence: CASSLGLLTGRSTNEKLFF.

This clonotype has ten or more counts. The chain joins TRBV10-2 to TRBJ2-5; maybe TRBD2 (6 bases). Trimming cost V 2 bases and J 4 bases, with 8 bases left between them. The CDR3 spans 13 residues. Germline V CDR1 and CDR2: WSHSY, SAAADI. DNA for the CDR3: TGCGCCAGCAGTGAGCTCGGGGGAGAGACCCAGTACTTC. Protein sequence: CASSELGGETQYF.

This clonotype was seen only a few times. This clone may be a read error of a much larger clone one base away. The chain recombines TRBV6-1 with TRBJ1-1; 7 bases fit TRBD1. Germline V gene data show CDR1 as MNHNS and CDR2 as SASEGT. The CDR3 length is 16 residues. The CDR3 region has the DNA TGTGCCAGCAGTGAACCGAGTCCAGGGGGACACACTGAAGCTCTCTTT. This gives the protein CASSEPSPGGHTEALF.

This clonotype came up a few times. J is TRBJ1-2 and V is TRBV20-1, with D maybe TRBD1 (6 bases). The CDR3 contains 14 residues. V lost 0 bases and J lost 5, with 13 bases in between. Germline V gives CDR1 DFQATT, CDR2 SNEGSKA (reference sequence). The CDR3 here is CSARDYRARYGYTF. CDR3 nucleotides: TGCAGTGCTAGAGATTACAGGGCGCGATATGGCTACACCTTC.

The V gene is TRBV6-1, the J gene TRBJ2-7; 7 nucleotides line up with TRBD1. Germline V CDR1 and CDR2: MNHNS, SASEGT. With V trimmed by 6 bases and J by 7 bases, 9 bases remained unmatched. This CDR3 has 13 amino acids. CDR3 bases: TGTGCCAGCAGACTGACAGGGCGTGATGAGCAGTACTTC. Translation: CASRLTGRDEQYF.

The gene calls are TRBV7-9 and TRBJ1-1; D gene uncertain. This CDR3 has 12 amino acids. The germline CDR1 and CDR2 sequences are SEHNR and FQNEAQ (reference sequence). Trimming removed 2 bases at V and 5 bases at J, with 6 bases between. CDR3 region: CASSLPETEAFF. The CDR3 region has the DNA TGTGCCAGCAGCTTACCCGAGACTGAAGCTTTCTTT.

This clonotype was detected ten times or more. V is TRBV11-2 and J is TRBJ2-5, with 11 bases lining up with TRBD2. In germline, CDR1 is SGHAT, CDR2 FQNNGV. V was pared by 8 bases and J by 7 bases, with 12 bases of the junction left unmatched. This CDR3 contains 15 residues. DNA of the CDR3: TGTGCCAGCGACGGCACTAGCGGGGGTGAAGTGACCCAGTACTTC. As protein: CASDGTSGGEVTQYF.

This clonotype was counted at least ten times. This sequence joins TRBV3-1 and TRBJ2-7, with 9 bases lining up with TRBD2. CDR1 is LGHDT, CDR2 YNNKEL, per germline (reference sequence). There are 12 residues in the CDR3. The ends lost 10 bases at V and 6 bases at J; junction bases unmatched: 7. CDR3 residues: CATAGGMSEQYF. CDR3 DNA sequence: TGTGCCACGGCGGGAGGGATGTCCGAGCAGTACTTC.

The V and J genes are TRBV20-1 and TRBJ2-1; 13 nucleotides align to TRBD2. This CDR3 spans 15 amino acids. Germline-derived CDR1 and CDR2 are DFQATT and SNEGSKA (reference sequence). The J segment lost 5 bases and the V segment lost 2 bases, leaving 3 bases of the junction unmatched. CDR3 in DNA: TGCAGTGCTAGACTGGGACTAGCGGGAAACAATGAGCAGTTCTTC. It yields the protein CSARLGLAGNNEQFF.

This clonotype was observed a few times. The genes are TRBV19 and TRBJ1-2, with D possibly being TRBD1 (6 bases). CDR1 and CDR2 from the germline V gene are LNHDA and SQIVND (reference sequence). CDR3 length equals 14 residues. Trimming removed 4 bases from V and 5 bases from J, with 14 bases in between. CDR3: CASSTTGSSYGYTF. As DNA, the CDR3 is TGTGCCAGTAGTACCACAGGGTCATCATATGGCTACACCTTC. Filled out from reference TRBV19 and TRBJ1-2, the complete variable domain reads DGGITQSPKYLFRKEGQNVTLSCEQNLNHDAMYWYRQDPGQGLRLIYYSQIVNDFQKGDIAEGYSVSREKKESFPLTVTSAQKNPTAFYLCASSTTGSSYGYTFGSGTRLTVV.

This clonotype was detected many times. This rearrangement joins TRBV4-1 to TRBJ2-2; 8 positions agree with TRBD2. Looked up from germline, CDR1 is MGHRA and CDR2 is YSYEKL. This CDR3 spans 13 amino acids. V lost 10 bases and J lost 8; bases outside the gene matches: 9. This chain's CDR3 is CANLSGDRGELFF. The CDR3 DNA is TGCGCCAACCTTAGCGGGGACCGAGGGGAGCTGTTTTTT.

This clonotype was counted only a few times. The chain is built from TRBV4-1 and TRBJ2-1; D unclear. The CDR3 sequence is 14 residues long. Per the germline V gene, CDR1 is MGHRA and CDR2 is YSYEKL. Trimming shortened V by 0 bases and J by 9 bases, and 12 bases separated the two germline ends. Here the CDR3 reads CASSQDNGGGEQFF. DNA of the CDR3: TGCGCCAGCAGCCAAGATAATGGCGGTGGTGAGCAGTTCTTC.

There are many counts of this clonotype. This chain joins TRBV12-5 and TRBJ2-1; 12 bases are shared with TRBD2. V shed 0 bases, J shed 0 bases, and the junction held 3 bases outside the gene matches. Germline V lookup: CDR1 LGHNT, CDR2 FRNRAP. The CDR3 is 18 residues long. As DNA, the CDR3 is TGTGCTAGTGGTTTGGTCCTGACTAGCGGGAGCTCCTACAATGAGCAGTTCTTC. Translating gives CASGLVLTSGSSYNEQFF.

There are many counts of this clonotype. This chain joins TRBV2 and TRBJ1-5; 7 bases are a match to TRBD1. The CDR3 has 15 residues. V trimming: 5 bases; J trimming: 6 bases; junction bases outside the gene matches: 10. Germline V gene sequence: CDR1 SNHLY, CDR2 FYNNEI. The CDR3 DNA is TGTGCCAGCAGTTTTTCAAGCCCAGGGGGTCAGCCCCAGCATTTT. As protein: CASSFSSPGGQPQHF.

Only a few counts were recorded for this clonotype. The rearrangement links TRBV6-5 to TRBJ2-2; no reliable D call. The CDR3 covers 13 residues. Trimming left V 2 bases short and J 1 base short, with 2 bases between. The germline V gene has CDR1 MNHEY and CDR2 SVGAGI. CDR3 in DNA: TGTGCCAGCAGTTACATGAACACCGGGGAGCTGTTTTTT. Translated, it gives CASSYMNTGELFF.

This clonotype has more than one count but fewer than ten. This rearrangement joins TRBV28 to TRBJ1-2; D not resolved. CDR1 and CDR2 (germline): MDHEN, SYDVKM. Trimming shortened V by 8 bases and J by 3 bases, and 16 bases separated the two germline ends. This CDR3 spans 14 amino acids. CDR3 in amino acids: CASFQSPQDYGYTF. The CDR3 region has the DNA TGTGCCAGCTTTCAGTCCCCCCAGGACTATGGCTACACCTTC.

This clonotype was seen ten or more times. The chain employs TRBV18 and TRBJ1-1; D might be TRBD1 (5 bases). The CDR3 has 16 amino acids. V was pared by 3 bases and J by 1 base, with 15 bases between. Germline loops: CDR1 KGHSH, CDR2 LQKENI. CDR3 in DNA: TGTGCCAGCTCACCTGCTTCTAGGGGCCCGAACACTGAAGCTTTCTTT. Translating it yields CASSPASRGPNTEAFF.

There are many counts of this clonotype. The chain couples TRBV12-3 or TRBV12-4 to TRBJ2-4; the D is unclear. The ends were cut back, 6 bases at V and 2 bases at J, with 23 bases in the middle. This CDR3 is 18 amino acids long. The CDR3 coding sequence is TGTGCCAGCAGCTGGCTTATCATGGACGGAAAAACCAAAAACATTCAGTACTTC. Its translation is CASSWLIMDGKTKNIQYF.

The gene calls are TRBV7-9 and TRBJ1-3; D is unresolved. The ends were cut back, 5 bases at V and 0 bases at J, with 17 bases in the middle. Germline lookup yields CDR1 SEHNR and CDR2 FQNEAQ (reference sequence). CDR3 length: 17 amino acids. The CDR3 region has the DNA TGTGCCAGCAGCCAACAATATTCGTTATTCTCTGGAAACACCATATATTTT. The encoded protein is CASSQQYSLFSGNTIYF.

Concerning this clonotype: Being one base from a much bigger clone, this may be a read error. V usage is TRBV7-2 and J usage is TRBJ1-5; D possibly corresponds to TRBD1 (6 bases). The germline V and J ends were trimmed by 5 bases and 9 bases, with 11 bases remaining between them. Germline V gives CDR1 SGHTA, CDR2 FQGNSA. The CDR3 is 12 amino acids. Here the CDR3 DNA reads TGTGCCAGCAGCCCGACAGGACGGCCCCAGCATTTT. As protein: CASSPTGRPQHF.

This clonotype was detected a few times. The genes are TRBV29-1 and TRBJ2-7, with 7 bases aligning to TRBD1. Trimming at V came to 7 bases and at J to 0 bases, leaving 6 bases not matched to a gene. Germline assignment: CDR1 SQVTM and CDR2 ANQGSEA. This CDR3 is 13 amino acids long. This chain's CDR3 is CSAVQGSSYEQYF. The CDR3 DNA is TGCAGCGCCGTACAGGGGAGCTCCTACGAGCAGTACTTC.

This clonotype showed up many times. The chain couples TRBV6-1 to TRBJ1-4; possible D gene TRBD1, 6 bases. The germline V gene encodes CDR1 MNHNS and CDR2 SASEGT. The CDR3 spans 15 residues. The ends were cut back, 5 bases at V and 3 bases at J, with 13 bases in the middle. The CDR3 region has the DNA TGTGCCAGCAGTCAAATTCAGGGGTCTAATGAAAAACTGTTTTTT. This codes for CASSQIQGSNEKLFF.

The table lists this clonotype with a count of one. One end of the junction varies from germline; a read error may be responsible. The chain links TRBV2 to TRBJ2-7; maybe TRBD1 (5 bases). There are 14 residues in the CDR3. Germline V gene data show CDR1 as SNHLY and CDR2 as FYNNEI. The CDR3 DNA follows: TGTGCCAGCAGTGAATCAGACAGAACCTACGTGCAGTACTTC. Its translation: CASSESDRTYVQYF.

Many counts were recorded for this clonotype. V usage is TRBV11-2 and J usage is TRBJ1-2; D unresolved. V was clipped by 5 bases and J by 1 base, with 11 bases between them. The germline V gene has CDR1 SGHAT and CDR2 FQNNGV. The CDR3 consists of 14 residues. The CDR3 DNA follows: TGTGCCAGCAGCCCGGACGAATATAACTATGGCTACACCTTC. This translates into CASSPDEYNYGYTF.

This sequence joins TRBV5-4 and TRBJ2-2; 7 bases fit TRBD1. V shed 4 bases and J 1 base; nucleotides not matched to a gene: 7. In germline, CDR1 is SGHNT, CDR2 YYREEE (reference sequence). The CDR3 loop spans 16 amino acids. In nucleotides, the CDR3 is TGTGCCAGCAGCAAGAAGGACAGGATGAACACCGGGGAGCTGTTTTTT. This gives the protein CASSKKDRMNTGELFF.

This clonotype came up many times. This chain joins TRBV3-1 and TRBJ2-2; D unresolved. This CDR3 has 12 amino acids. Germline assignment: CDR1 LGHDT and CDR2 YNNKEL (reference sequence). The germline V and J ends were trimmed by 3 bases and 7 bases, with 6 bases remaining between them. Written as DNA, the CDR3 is TGTGCCAGCAGCCACTTGCACGGGGAGCTGTTTTTT. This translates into CASSHLHGELFF.

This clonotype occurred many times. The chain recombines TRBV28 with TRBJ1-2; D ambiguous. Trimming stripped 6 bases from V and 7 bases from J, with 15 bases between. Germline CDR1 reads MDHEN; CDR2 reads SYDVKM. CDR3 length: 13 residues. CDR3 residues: CASRRGAAVGYTF. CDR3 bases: TGTGCCAGCAGACGTGGAGCCGCTGTTGGCTACACCTTC.

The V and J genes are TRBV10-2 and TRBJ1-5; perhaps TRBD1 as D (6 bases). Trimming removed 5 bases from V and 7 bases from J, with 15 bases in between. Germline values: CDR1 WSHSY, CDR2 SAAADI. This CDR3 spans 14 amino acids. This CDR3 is CASSLYRAGQPQHF. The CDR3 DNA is TGCGCCAGCAGTTTATACAGGGCAGGACAGCCCCAGCATTTT.